The present entry profiles one TCR beta chain with its context. Germline V lookup: CDR1 MDHEN, CDR2 SYDVKM. J was trimmed by 2 bases and V by 6 bases; bases with no gene match: 13. The CDR3 contains 17 residues. As processed by the authors: It was from reference gene primer amplification that nucleated cell counts were estimated. Using immunoSEQ multiplex PCR, the repertoire was profiled, and TCRdb retains in-frame clones only, with some absent. For V, J and clone size, that table is used; D and trimming come from the DNA. Here the sample spans 75,000 to 90,000 clones, about nine tenths being singletons. The sample originates from a study of blood T cell repertoires in COVID-19.

This chain connects TRBV28 to TRBJ2-3, with 8 nucleotides matching TRBD2. Sequencing input: peripheral blood. The receptor was derived from a woman between 45 and 60 years old in a cohort sampled during active COVID-19. The CDR3 loop is CASSLGLAGPPTDTQYF. The CDR3 DNA reads as TGTGCCAGCAGCCTGGGGCTAGCGGGTCCACCCACAGATACGCAGTATTTT.